The 19 T cell receptor beta chains presented below share a single source sample, sequenced in a study of blood T cell repertoires in COVID-19 (dated by TCRdb to the early 2020s). The library relied on the immunoSEQ multiplex PCR assay. TCRdb carries this immuneACCESS record with in-frame sequences only. Its versions omit some clonotypes, under half of them owing to an unresolved V gene in the studies checked, with the rest unexplained. The sample table shows tens of thousands of clones, and about four fifths are seen once. The ten largest clonotypes hold more than 4.5% of the sample. Sequenced sample: peripheral blood. Receptors originate from a human donor in a cohort sampled during active or convalescent COVID-19.

This sequence joins TRBV3-1 (or the pseudogene TRBV3-2) and TRBJ1-2, with 8 positions matching TRBD1. The V gene end was trimmed by 2 bases and the J gene end by 3 bases; junction bases not matched to a gene: 5. Germline values: CDR1 LGHDT, CDR2 YNNKEL (reference sequence). The CDR3 is made up of 15 amino acids. The CDR3 here is CASSQTDRGYYGYTF. The CDR3 DNA reads TGTGCCAGCAGCCAAACTGACAGGGGTTACTATGGCTACACCTTC.

V gene TRBV20-1 combines with J gene TRBJ1-6, with D maybe TRBD1 (5 bases). From germline, CDR1 is DFQATT and CDR2 SNEGSKA (reference sequence). This CDR3 has 15 amino acids. V was trimmed by 3 bases and J by 3 bases, leaving 12 bases between them. Here the CDR3 DNA reads TGCAGTGCTAGTCCGGGGGGAAACTATAATTCACCCCTCCACTTT. This sequence encodes CSASPGGNYNSPLHF.

The V call is TRBV7-2, the J call TRBJ1-2; 10 nucleotides agree with TRBD1. The ends lost 5 bases at V and 7 bases at J; junction bases unmatched: 4. Germline V lookup: CDR1 SGHTA, CDR2 FQGNSA. This CDR3 has 13 amino acids. The CDR3 spells CASSGQGGGGYTF. The CDR3 nucleotides are TGTGCCAGCAGCGGACAGGGGGGAGGTGGCTACACCTTC.

This chain connects TRBV5-4 to TRBJ1-4, with 9 bases lining up with TRBD1. Losses at the gene ends were 4 bases for V and 15 bases for J; bases not matched to a gene: 13. Germline CDR1 and CDR2: SGHNT and YYREEE (reference sequence). The CDR3 spans 14 residues. CDR3 region: CASSRGTGGELMFF. CDR3 bases: TGTGCCAGCAGCAGGGGCACAGGGGGCGAATTAATGTTTTTT.

This chain joins TRBV5-3 and TRBJ1-1; possible D gene TRBD1, 6 bases. TRBV5-3 is known as an ORF, though its function is uncertain. The germline V and J ends were trimmed by 4 bases and 5 bases, with 21 bases remaining between them. The CDR3 spans 16 residues. The CDR3 sequence is CARSAQGPGSRTEAFF. For the CDR3, the DNA is TGTGCCAGAAGCGCACAGGGACCGGGGAGTAGAACTGAAGCTTTCTTT.

V gene TRBV2 combines with J gene TRBJ2-5; 7 nucleotides agree with TRBD1. The V and J ends lost 1 base and 5 bases, in that order; junction bases with no gene match: 7. Germline V CDR1 and CDR2: SNHLY, FYNNEI. CDR3 length: 15 amino acids. DNA for the CDR3: TGTGCCAGCAGTGAAGGACTGGGCAGGGGGGAGACCCAGTACTTC. Translated: CASSEGLGRGETQYF.

The chain uses TRBV3-1 (or the pseudogene TRBV3-2) and TRBJ2-7; the match to TRBD2 covers 12 bases. V lost 4 bases, J lost 2 bases, and 0 bases stayed unmatched. CDR3 length: 14 residues. Germline CDR1 and CDR2: LGHDT and YNNKEL (reference sequence). CDR3 nucleotides: TGTGCCAGCAGCCGACTAGCGGGGGCCTACGAGCAGTACTTC. Its protein product is CASSRLAGAYEQYF.

The table lists this clone with a few counts. This chain joins TRBV19 and TRBJ1-2; D gene unclear. Trimming removed 7 bases at V and 4 bases at J, with 13 bases between. In germline, CDR1 is LNHDA, CDR2 SQIVND (reference sequence). This CDR3 comprises 13 residues. The CDR3 protein is CASTSGRFYGYTF. The CDR3 DNA sequence: TGTGCCAGTACCTCTGGCAGATTCTATGGCTACACCTTC. The variable domain in full, completed from reference TRBV19 and TRBJ1-2, reads DGGITQSPKYLFRKEGQNVTLSCEQNLNHDAMYWYRQDPGQGLRLIYYSQIVNDFQKGDIAEGYSVSREKKESFPLTVTSAQKNPTAFYLCASTSGRFYGYTFGSGTRLTVV.

This chain links TRBV18 with TRBJ2-1, with 13 positions matching TRBD2. The CDR3 covers 16 residues. Germline V lookup: CDR1 KGHSH, CDR2 LQKENI. The V gene end was trimmed by 1 base and the J gene end by 9 bases; junction bases not matched to a gene: 6. The CDR3 loop is CASSPRLAGGSGEQFF. CDR3 sequence (DNA): TGTGCCAGCTCACCACGACTAGCGGGGGGTTCGGGTGAGCAGTTCTTC. Supplemented by reference TRBV18 and TRBJ2-1, the full variable domain reads NAGVMQNPRHLVRRRGQEARLRCSPMKGHSHVYWYRQLPEEGLKFMVYLQKENIIDESGMPKERFSAEFPKEGPSILRIQQVVRGDSAAYFCASSPRLAGGSGEQFFGPGTRLTVL.

This clone has only a few counts. V and J are TRBV24-1 and TRBJ2-2; unclear D gene. V was clipped by 5 bases and J by 0 bases, with 12 bases between them. CDR1 and CDR2 from the germline V gene are KGHDR and SFDVKD. The CDR3 consists of 16 residues. CDR3 coding DNA: TGTGCCACCAGTGGTGGTGACACTTCGAACACCGGGGAGCTGTTTTTT. This sequence encodes CATSGGDTSNTGELFF.

This chain uses TRBV25-1 with TRBJ2-7; the D gene is possibly TRBD1 (5 bases). V was trimmed by 3 bases and J by 3 bases, leaving 9 bases between them. Germline V CDR1 and CDR2: MGHDK, SYGVNS. This CDR3 contains 13 residues. CDR3 region: CASSEAGNYEQYF. CDR3 coding DNA: TGTGCCAGCAGTGAGGCAGGGAACTACGAGCAGTACTTC.

V usage is TRBV4-1 and J usage is TRBJ2-1; perhaps TRBD2 as D (5 bases). Trimming stripped 1 base from V and 6 bases from J, with 22 bases between. Germline-derived CDR1 and CDR2 are MGHRA and YSYEKL. This CDR3 contains 18 residues. The CDR3 DNA sequence: TGCGCCAGCAGCCAAGTATCCCCCCGGACTGAAATACTCAATGAGCAGTTCTTC. Amino acid sequence: CASSQVSPRTEILNEQFF.

The rearrangement links TRBV5-4 to TRBJ1-6, with a possible D match to TRBD1 (5 bases). Trimming shortened V by 0 bases and J by 8 bases, and 9 bases separated the two germline ends. The CDR3 totals 14 residues. CDR1 SGHNT and CDR2 YYREEE come from the germline V gene (reference sequence). CDR3 residues: CASSLGQGDSPLHF. CDR3 bases: TGTGCCAGCAGCTTGGGCCAGGGTGATTCACCCCTCCACTTT.

This chain joins TRBV2 and TRBJ1-4; D is undetermined. CDR1 and CDR2 (germline): SNHLY, FYNNEI. The CDR3 consists of 16 residues. Trimming stripped 5 bases from V and 0 bases from J, with 13 bases between. As DNA, the CDR3 is TGTGCCAGCAGTTTTCCCCCAGGTGCAACTAATGAAAAACTGTTTTTT. Translated: CASSFPPGATNEKLFF.

The chain joins TRBV15 to TRBJ1-5; 10 positions agree with TRBD1. The CDR3 extends over 13 amino acids. Per germline, CDR1 LNHNV and CDR2 YYDKDF (reference sequence). V was pared by 8 bases and J by 5 bases, with 3 bases of the junction left unmatched. This CDR3 reads CATGTGADQPQHF. The CDR3 DNA reads as TGTGCCACCGGGACAGGGGCGGATCAGCCCCAGCATTTT.

This chain joins TRBV6-5 and TRBJ1-2; possibly TRBD1 for D (6 bases). Trimming removed 0 bases at V and 2 bases at J, with 10 bases between. The germline gives CDR1 MNHEY, CDR2 SVGAGI. The CDR3 sequence is 15 residues long. The CDR3: CASSYSRQGNYGYTF. The CDR3 nucleotides are TGTGCCAGCAGTTACTCGAGGCAGGGGAACTATGGCTACACCTTC.

This rearrangement joins TRBV3-1 (or the pseudogene TRBV3-2) to TRBJ1-2; 9 bases line up with TRBD1. This CDR3 comprises 14 residues. Per germline, CDR1 LGHDT and CDR2 YNNKEL (reference sequence). Trimming took 0 bases from V and 8 from J; bases not matched to a gene: 4. Written as DNA, the CDR3 is TGTGCCAGCAGCCAAGACGGGACAGGGAACGGCTACACCTTC. This sequence encodes CASSQDGTGNGYTF.

The chain couples TRBV19 to TRBJ2-6; D possibly corresponds to TRBD2 (6 bases). The V end lost 4 bases, the J end lost 0 bases, and 16 bases lay between the germline ends. The CDR3 is made up of 18 amino acids. Looked up from germline, CDR1 is LNHDA and CDR2 is SQIVND (reference sequence). The CDR3 region is CASSTMDGGNSGANVLTF. Written as DNA, the CDR3 is TGTGCCAGTAGTACTATGGACGGAGGGAACTCTGGGGCCAACGTCCTGACTTTC.

This clone occurred once. This CDR3 reads CASSARDNSYEQYF. In nucleotides, the CDR3 is TGCGCCAGCAGCGCCCGGGACAACTCCTACGAGCAGTACTTC. This chain uses TRBV5-1 with TRBJ2-7; D possibly corresponds to TRBD1 (6 bases). Trimming cost V 4 bases and J 0 bases, with 11 bases left between them. The CDR3 extends over 14 amino acids. CDR1 and CDR2 from the germline V gene are SGHRS and YFSETQ. The complete variable domain, with remaining parts taken from reference TRBV5-1 and TRBJ2-7, reads KAGVTQTPRYLIKTRGQQVTLSCSPISGHRSVSWYQQTPGQGLQFLFEYFSETQRNKGNFPGRFSGRQFSNSRSEMNVSTLELGDSALYLCASSARDNSYEQYFGPGTRLTVT.